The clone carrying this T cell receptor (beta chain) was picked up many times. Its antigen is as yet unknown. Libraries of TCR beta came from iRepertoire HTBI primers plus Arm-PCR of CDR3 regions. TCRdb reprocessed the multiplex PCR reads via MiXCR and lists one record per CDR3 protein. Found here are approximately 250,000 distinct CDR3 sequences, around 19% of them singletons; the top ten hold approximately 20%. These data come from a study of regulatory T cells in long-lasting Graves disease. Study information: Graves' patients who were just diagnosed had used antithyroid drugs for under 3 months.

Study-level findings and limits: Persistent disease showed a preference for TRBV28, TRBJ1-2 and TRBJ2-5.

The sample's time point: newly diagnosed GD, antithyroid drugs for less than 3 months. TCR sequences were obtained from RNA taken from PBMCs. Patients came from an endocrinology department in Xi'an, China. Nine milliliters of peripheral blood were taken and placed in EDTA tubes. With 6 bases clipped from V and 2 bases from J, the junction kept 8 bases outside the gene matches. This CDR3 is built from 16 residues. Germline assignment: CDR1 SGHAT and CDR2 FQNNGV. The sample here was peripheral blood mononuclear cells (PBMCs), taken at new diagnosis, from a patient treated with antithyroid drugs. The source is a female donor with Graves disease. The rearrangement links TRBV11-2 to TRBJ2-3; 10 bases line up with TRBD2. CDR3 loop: CASSPGLAVFTDTQYF. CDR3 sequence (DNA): TGTGCCAGCAGTCCAGGACTAGCGGTTTTCACAGATACGCAGTATTTT.